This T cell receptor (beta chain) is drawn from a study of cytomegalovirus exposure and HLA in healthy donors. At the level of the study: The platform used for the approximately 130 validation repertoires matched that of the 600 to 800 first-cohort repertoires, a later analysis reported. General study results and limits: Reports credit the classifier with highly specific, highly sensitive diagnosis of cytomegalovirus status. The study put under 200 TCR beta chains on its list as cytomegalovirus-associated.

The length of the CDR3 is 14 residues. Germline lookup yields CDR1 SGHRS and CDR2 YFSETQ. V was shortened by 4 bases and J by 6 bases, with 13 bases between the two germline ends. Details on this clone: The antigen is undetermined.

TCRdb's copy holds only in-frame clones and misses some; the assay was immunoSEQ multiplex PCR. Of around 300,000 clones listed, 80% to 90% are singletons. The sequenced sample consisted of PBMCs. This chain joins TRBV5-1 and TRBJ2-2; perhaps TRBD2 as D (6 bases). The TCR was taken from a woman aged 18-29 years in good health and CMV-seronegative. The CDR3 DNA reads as TGCGCCAGCAGCCCGACAAGACTAGCCGGGGAGCTGTTTTTT. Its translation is CASSPTRLAGELFF. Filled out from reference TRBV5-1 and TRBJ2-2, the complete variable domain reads KAGVTQTPRYLIKTRGQQVTLSCSPISGHRSVSWYQQTPGQGLQFLFEYFSETQRNKGNFPGRFSGRQFSNSRSEMNVSTLELGDSALYLCASSPTRLAGELFFGEGSRLTVL.